Following are 20 T cell receptor beta chains from one sample sequenced in a study of blood T cell repertoires in COVID-19. Method: immunoSEQ multiplex PCR; TCRdb's copy keeps in-frame clones and lacks some. Of 150,000 to 200,000 clones in the sample, 85% to 90% were seen once. Sequenced: PBMCs or T cells enriched from blood (not recorded which). Receptors originate from a middle-aged woman with acute COVID-19.

The gene calls are TRBV19 and TRBJ2-7; 16 bases map to TRBD2. The CDR3 is made up of 18 amino acids. Trimming removed 5 bases from V and 3 bases from J; junction bases left unmatched: 10. Germline values: CDR1 LNHDA, CDR2 SQIVND (reference sequence). CDR3 in DNA: TGTGCCAGTAGTTCGGGACTAGCGGGAGGGGGATCGCACTACGAGCAGTACTTC. Protein product: CASSSGLAGGGSHYEQYF.

CDR3 sequence reads: CASSYDVAGGDTQYF. As DNA, the CDR3 is TGTGCCAGCAGCTATGACGTGGCGGGAGGGGATACGCAGTATTTT. The chain has TRBV2 and TRBJ2-3; TRBD2 matches at 9 bases. J lost 6 bases, V lost 6 bases, and 10 bases had no gene match. The length of the CDR3 is 15 residues. Germline V CDR1 and CDR2: SNHLY, FYNNEI.

This clone has only one observation. The rearrangement uses TRBV5-4 and TRBJ2-4; TRBD2 aligns across 8 bases. The CDR3 sequence is 16 residues long. The V and J ends lost 4 bases and 5 bases, in that order; junction bases with no gene match: 11. Germline lookup yields CDR1 SGHNT and CDR2 YYREEE (reference sequence). Here the CDR3 DNA reads TGTGCCAGCAGCCCGGGGGGGGGACCGGGGCAAAACATTCAGTACTTC. Translating gives CASSPGGGPGQNIQYF. The entire variable domain, with the rest obtained from reference TRBV5-4 and TRBJ2-4, is as follows: ETGVTQSPTHLIKTRGQQVTLRCSSQSGHNTVSWYQQALGQGPQFIFQYYREEENGRGNFPPRFSGLQFPNYSSELNVNALELDDSALYLCASSPGGGPGQNIQYFGAGTRLSVL.

The rearrangement links TRBV21-1 to TRBJ2-7; TRBD2, as called in the table, went unchecked against the DNA. TRBV21-1 is a recognized pseudogene. CDR3 length equals 16 residues. In DNA form, the CDR3 reads TGTGCCAGCAGTGCAAGTCTAGCGCCAAGCTCCTACGAGCAGTACTTC. This codes for CASSASLAPSSYEQYF.

This rearrangement joins TRBV5-1 to TRBJ2-5, with D perhaps TRBD1 (6 bases). The CDR3 is made up of 16 amino acids. Germline CDR1 and CDR2: SGHRS and YFSETQ. Trimming cost V 3 bases and J 3 bases, with 18 bases left between them. Written as DNA, the CDR3 is TGCGCCAGCAGCTCTGGTCCGGACCGACAGGAAGAGACCCAGTACTTC. Translated, it gives CASSSGPDRQEETQYF. The entire variable domain, with the rest obtained from reference TRBV5-1 and TRBJ2-5, is as follows: KAGVTQTPRYLIKTRGQQVTLSCSPISGHRSVSWYQQTPGQGLQFLFEYFSETQRNKGNFPGRFSGRQFSNSRSEMNVSTLELGDSALYLCASSSGPDRQEETQYFGPGTRLLVL.

The genes are TRBV2 and TRBJ2-5; 7 bases map to TRBD2. CDR3 length: 12 residues. V was pared by 8 bases and J by 3 bases, with 3 bases of the junction left unmatched. Germline CDR1 SNHLY, CDR2 FYNNEI. The CDR3 reads CASWGGKETQYF. The CDR3 nucleotides read TGTGCCAGCTGGGGGGGAAAAGAGACCCAGTACTTC.

The CDR3 nucleotides are TGCGCCAGCAGCTTGTGGACTGACTACGAGCAGTACTTC. It is translated as CASSLWTDYEQYF. V is TRBV5-1 and J is TRBJ2-7; D is possibly TRBD2 (5 bases). This CDR3 is built from 13 residues. Germline V gene data show CDR1 as SGHRS and CDR2 as YFSETQ. Trimming stripped 1 base from V and 3 bases from J, with 8 bases between.

The chain recombines TRBV6-2 or TRBV6-3 with TRBJ2-5; 11 bases line up with TRBD2. Germline CDR1 MNHEY, CDR2 SVGEGT. This CDR3 is 15 amino acids long. Trimming removed 4 bases from V and 1 base from J; junction bases left unmatched: 2. CDR3 bases: TGTGCCAGCAGTTGGGGACTAGCGGTCCAAGAGACCCAGTACTTC. It yields the protein CASSWGLAVQETQYF.

This sequence joins TRBV28 and TRBJ2-5, with TRBD2 identical over 9 bases. The CDR3 has 15 residues. The trim removed 8 bases at V and 5 bases at J, leaving 12 bases unmatched. Germline V lookup: CDR1 MDHEN, CDR2 SYDVKM. The CDR3 DNA reads TGTGCCAGCCATACTCCGCGGGGGGGCGGGGAGACCCAGTACTTC. Encoded protein: CASHTPRGGGETQYF.

On this clone: The sample contains more than one DNA sequence encoding this CDR3. The J gene is TRBJ1-4, the V gene TRBV28; weak D call: TRBD1 (5 bases). Trimming took 3 bases from V and 7 from J, leaving 6 bases between them. The CDR3 is 12 residues long. Germline CDR1 is MDHEN and CDR2 is SYDVKM. The CDR3 bases are TGTGCCAGCAGTTTGCAGGGTGAAAAACTGTTTTTT. This encodes CASSLQGEKLFF.

The chain joins TRBV4-1 to TRBJ2-7; possibly TRBD1 for D (5 bases). Germline V gene sequence: CDR1 MGHRA, CDR2 YSYEKL. This CDR3 spans 19 amino acids. The V and J ends lost 3 bases and 1 base respectively, with 25 bases between them. Written as DNA, the CDR3 is TGCGCCAGCAGCCAGGGGCTGGTCGGTGTCCGGACCGATTCCTACGAGCAGTACTTC. It codes for CASSQGLVGVRTDSYEQYF.

V is TRBV19 and J is TRBJ2-7; possibly TRBD1 for D (6 bases). The V end lost 3 bases, the J end lost 2 bases, and 8 bases lay between the germline ends. The germline V gene encodes CDR1 LNHDA and CDR2 SQIVND (reference sequence). CDR3 length equals 13 residues. The CDR3 DNA is TGTGCCAGTAGTATTACAGGGACCTACGAGCAGTACTTC. It specifies CASSITGTYEQYF. Based on the CDR3 plus reference TRBV19 and TRBJ2-7, the full variable domain is DGGITQSPKYLFRKEGQNVTLSCEQNLNHDAMYWYRQDPGQGLRLIYYSQIVNDFQKGDIAEGYSVSREKKESFPLTVTSAQKNPTAFYLCASSITGTYEQYFGPGTRLTVT.

The chain links TRBV20-1 to TRBJ1-4; 8 bases are a match to TRBD1. Germline CDR1 reads DFQATT; CDR2 reads SNEGSKA (reference sequence). J was trimmed by 0 bases and V by 3 bases; bases with no gene match: 9. The CDR3 is 17 amino acids. The CDR3 DNA is TGCAGTGCTAGTGAGACAGGGGTTGGGGCAACTAATGAAAAACTGTTTTTT. Amino acids: CSASETGVGATNEKLFF.

V usage is TRBV27 and J usage is TRBJ2-2; 10 bases are shared with TRBD1. The germline gives CDR1 MNHEY, CDR2 SMNVEV (reference sequence). Unmatched junction bases numbered 4, after V lost 4 bases and J lost 5 bases. The CDR3 has 15 residues. The CDR3, as DNA: TGTGCCAGCAGTTCCGGACAGGGGGGGACCGGGGAGCTGTTTTTT. Amino acid sequence: CASSSGQGGTGELFF.

The genes are TRBV12-5 and TRBJ2-7; 7 bases map to TRBD1. Germline-derived CDR1 and CDR2 are LGHNT and FRNRAP. Trimming cost V 1 base and J 0 bases; bases outside gene matches: 0. The CDR3 loop spans 14 amino acids. CDR3 in amino acids: CASGLGQGSYEQYF. The CDR3 DNA reads as TGTGCTAGTGGTTTGGGACAGGGCTCCTACGAGCAGTACTTC.

The chain joins TRBV6-2 or TRBV6-3 to TRBJ2-7, with TRBD1 matching over 7 bases. CDR3 length equals 15 residues. In germline, CDR1 is MNHEY, CDR2 SVGEGT. V shed 5 bases, J shed 7 bases, and the junction held 14 bases outside the gene matches. In nucleotides, the CDR3 is TGTGCCAGCAGTCGCACCAAGACAACGACAGGGGAGCAGTACTTC. This encodes CASSRTKTTTGEQYF.

The chain joins TRBV30 to TRBJ2-2; 8 nucleotides align to TRBD1. The germline V gene has CDR1 GTSNPN and CDR2 SVGIG (reference sequence). The CDR3 loop spans 15 amino acids. V lost 0 bases and J lost 5; bases outside the gene matches: 5. CDR3 bases: TGTGCCTGGAGTGTAAAGAGGACAGGGACCGGGGAGCTGTTTTTT. This gives the protein CAWSVKRTGTGELFF.

The V and J genes are TRBV23-1 and TRBJ2-7, with D unresolved. TRBV23-1 is placed among ORFs of uncertain function. Trimming took 0 bases from V and 1 from J, leaving 4 bases between them. The CDR3 is made up of 13 amino acids. Here the CDR3 DNA reads TGCGCCAGCAGTCAATCCACATCCTACGAGCAGTACTTC. This sequence encodes CASSQSTSYEQYF.

The chain carries TRBV19 and TRBJ1-5, with D perhaps TRBD1 (6 bases). Between the trimmed V and J ends, which lost 3 bases and 4 bases, there was a span of 10 bases. Per the germline V gene, CDR1 is LNHDA and CDR2 is SQIVND (reference sequence). This CDR3 contains 14 residues. The CDR3 coding sequence is TGTGCCAGTAGTATGGGGGACATTAATCAGCCCCAGCATTTT. It yields the protein CASSMGDINQPQHF.

V and J are TRBV30 and TRBJ1-3, with D uncertain. The CDR3 sequence is 14 residues long. CDR1 GTSNPN and CDR2 SVGIG come from the germline V gene (reference sequence). Trimming removed 0 bases from V and 0 bases from J, with 6 bases in between. The CDR3 DNA follows: TGTGCCTGGAGTGTCTTCAGCTCTGGAAACACCATATATTTT. Its protein is CAWSVFSSGNTIYF.